Listed below are T cell receptor beta chains from one sample, sequenced in a study of technical replicates of blood from several donors. Assay: immunoSEQ multiplex PCR; the TCRdb copy retains only in-frame clones and omits some. The sample includes around 63,000 clones, 85% to 95% of them seen just once. Specimen: PBMCs. Source of these receptors: a human donor in good health. Some clones in this sample may be carry-over from other donors' samples. Both conserved end residues are part of each CDR3. A D gene is named only where the DNA matches it firmly. Rows give clone size only sometimes, using once, few, many, or a class for an expanded clone.

>12|.|TRBJ2-5|TRBV15|.
CATSRDSGTQYF
TGTGCCACCAGCAGAGATTCGGGGACCCAGTACTTC
>14|once|TRBJ2-5|TRBV5-1|.
CASSRQVSGETQYF
TGCGCCAGCAGTCGACAGGTCTCTGGGGAGACCCAGTACTTC
>16|.|TRBJ2-5|TRBV2|.
CASRDGLGGLEETQYF
TGTGCCAGCAGGGATGGCCTAGGAGGGCTTGAAGAGACCCAGTACTTC
>16|.|TRBJ2-6|TRBV7-2|.
CASSIVRGSGANVLTF
TGTGCCAGCAGTATCGTCAGAGGCTCTGGGGCCAACGTCCTGACTTTC
>13|few|TRBJ1-3|TRBV27|.
CASSPQQGNTIYF
TGTGCCAGCAGTCCTCAACAGGGAAACACCATATATTTT
>16|once|TRBJ2-7|TRBV6-5|TRBD2
CASSYKRPSGNHEQYF
TGTGCCAGCAGTTACAAAAGGCCTAGCGGGAACCACGAGCAGTACTTC
>16|.|TRBJ2-1|TRBV2|TRBD2
CASSLFSGTNYNEQFF
TGTGCCAGCAGTTTGTTTAGCGGGACCAACTACAATGAGCAGTTCTTC
>16|.|TRBJ2-1|TRBV7-2|TRBD2
CASSLGAGGNYNEQFF
TGTGCCAGCAGCTTAGGAGCGGGAGGGAACTACAATGAGCAGTTCTTC
>16|.|TRBJ1-1|TRBV21-1|.
CACVGLYRGGHTEAFF
TGTGCCTGTGTAGGACTCTATCGAGGGGGCCACACTGAAGCTTTCTTT
>16|.|TRBJ1-2|TRBV7-8|.
CASSSHLDRSNYGYTF
TGTGCCAGCAGCTCGCATCTCGACAGATCTAACTATGGCTACACCTTC
>14|.|TRBJ2-3|TRBV4-3|.
CASSQDRGPDTQYF
TGCGCCAGCAGCCAAGATCGGGGTCCAGATACGCAGTATTTT
>12|.|TRBJ2-3|TRBV7-9|.
CATAGDTDTQYF
TGTGCCACAGCGGGTGACACAGATACGCAGTATTTT
>13|.|TRBJ1-2|TRBV7-6|.
CASSLGADYGYTF
TGTGCCAGCAGCTTAGGGGCCGATTATGGCTACACCTTC
>16|.|TRBJ2-7|TRBV7-7|TRBD1
CASSPYRQGLTYEQYF
TGTGCCAGCAGCCCCTACCGACAGGGGTTAACCTACGAGCAGTACTTC